The T cell receptor beta chain described here comes from a study of T cell responses to AZD1222 COVID-19 vaccine. Study observations and caveats: Most donors were white British and more were female, and clonal diversity was possibly underestimated. The breadth and depth of Spike-specific TCRs increased once two AZD1222 doses had been given.

This CDR3 is built from 16 residues. Trimming removed 0 bases at V and 0 bases at J, with 9 bases between. From germline, CDR1 is MGHRA and CDR2 YSYEKL. This table comes from immunoSEQ multiplex PCR, and its TCRdb copy is limited to in-frame clones, with some not included. The table shows more than 75,000 clones, with around nine tenths occurring only once. As regards this clone: What it binds is unknown.

The origin of this receptor is an adult who received the AZD1222 COVID-19 vaccine. This rearrangement joins TRBV4-1 to TRBJ1-3; no clear D gene. The sample was peripheral blood, taken 28 days after the second AZD1222 dose. In DNA, the CDR3 is TGCGCCAGCAGCCAAGAGACATCAATCTCTGGAAACACCATATATTTT. This translates into CASSQETSISGNTIYF.